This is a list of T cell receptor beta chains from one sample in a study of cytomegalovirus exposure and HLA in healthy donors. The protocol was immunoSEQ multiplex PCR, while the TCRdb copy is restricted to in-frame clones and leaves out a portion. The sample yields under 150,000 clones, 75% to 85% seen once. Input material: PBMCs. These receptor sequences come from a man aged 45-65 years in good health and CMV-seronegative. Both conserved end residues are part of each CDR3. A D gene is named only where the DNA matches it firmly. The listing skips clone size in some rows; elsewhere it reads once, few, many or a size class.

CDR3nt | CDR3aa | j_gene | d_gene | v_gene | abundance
TGTGCCAGCAGCCTAGGGGGCGCCCCGAACAATGAGCAGTTCTTC | CASSLGGAPNNEQFF | TRBJ2-1 | TRBD1 | TRBV7-2 | .
TGCGCCAGCAGCCAAATCCGCGGATTGGCTTTCTTT | CASSQIRGLAFF | TRBJ1-1 | . | TRBV4-1 | .
TGTGCCAGCAGTTACACGGGACTAGCGTCCGATACGCAGTATTTT | CASSYTGLASDTQYF | TRBJ2-3 | TRBD2 | TRBV6-5 | .
TGTGCCAGCAGCGTAGCTGGGGGCAGATACAATGAGCAGTTCTTC | CASSVAGGRYNEQFF | TRBJ2-1 | . | TRBV9 | .
TGTGCCAGCAGCTGGGGAGGACTCAGCTCCTACAATGAGCAGTTCTTC | CASSWGGLSSYNEQFF | TRBJ2-1 | . | TRBV27 | .
TGTGCCAGCAGCTTGGGACTAGCGGGGGGGCCCTACGAGCAGTACTTC | CASSLGLAGGPYEQYF | TRBJ2-7 | TRBD2 | TRBV5-4 | .
TGCGCCAGCAGCCTAAGGGGTAGGGCCGGAGTGAACACTGAAGCTTTCTTT | CASSLRGRAGVNTEAFF | TRBJ1-1 | . | TRBV4-1 | .
TGTGCCAGCAGCCCCACAGAGGGCACTGAAGCTTTCTTT | CASSPTEGTEAFF | TRBJ1-1 | . | TRBV5-6 | few
TGTGCCAGCAGCCCAAACAGGGTGGGTTATTTATATAATTCACCCCTCCACTTT | CASSPNRVGYLYNSPLHF | TRBJ1-6 | . | TRBV5-5 | .
TGTGCCAGCAGTCGATCAGGGGTCCTAAACTATGGCTACACCTTC | CASSRSGVLNYGYTF | TRBJ1-2 | . | TRBV28 | .
TGTGCCAGCAGCCTTTCAGGGTTTTTCACGCAAGAGACCCAGTACTTC | CASSLSGFFTQETQYF | TRBJ2-5 | . | TRBV7-9 | .
TGTGCCAGTCACAGGGGGCTGGGCGAGCAGTACTTC | CASHRGLGEQYF | TRBJ2-7 | TRBD1 | TRBV2 | .
TGTGCCAGCAGCCCCCGAGCGGCAGATACGCAGTATTTT | CASSPRAADTQYF | TRBJ2-3 | . | TRBV6-5 | few
TGTGCCAGCAGCCTAGCGGGGGGTGAAGATACGCAGTATTTT | CASSLAGGEDTQYF | TRBJ2-3 | TRBD2 | TRBV7-2 | .
TGTGCCAGCAGTTCCATTGGGACAGGGGGCAATTCACCCCTCCACTTT | CASSSIGTGGNSPLHF | TRBJ1-6 | TRBD1 | TRBV27 | .
TGCGCCAGCAGCTATGGACAGGCCGCCTACGAGCAGTACTTC | CASSYGQAAYEQYF | TRBJ2-7 | TRBD1 | TRBV5-1 | .
TGTGCCAGCAGCTTAGGGGTGGGGACTAGCTACGAGCAGTACTTC | CASSLGVGTSYEQYF | TRBJ2-7 | TRBD2 | TRBV7-8 | .
TGTGCCAGCAGCCAAGTAGCCCCCTGGGGGGGGGCCGATCGCACAGATACGCAGTATTTT | CASSQVAPWGGADRTDTQYF | TRBJ2-3 | . | TRBV4-2 | .
TGTGCCAGCAGCCAAGATCGCGGGGGGTACAATGAGCAGTTCTTC | CASSQDRGGYNEQFF | TRBJ2-1 | TRBD2 | TRBV14 | .
TGTGCCAGCAGTTCGCCGGGAGGGCTAGGCGACGAGCAGTACTTC | CASSSPGGLGDEQYF | TRBJ2-7 | TRBD2 | TRBV6-5 | .
TGTGCCAGTAGTCCTGGGGGGTTATTTGGCTACACCTTC | CASSPGGLFGYTF | TRBJ1-2 | . | TRBV19 | .
TGTGCCAGCAGCCGCGGTGGTCAAGAGACCCAGTACTTC | CASSRGGQETQYF | TRBJ2-5 | . | TRBV7-9 | .
TGCGCCAGCAGCCAAACCCCAACAGGTAGCTCTGGAAACACCATATATTTT | CASSQTPTGSSGNTIYF | TRBJ1-3 | . | TRBV5-1 | .
TGTGCCACCAGCAGGGAGGGAATTGCCGGGGAGACCCAGTACTTC | CATSREGIAGETQYF | TRBJ2-5 | . | TRBV15 | .
TGCGCCAGCAGCACGGGACAGGGGGGAATCTACGAGCAGTACTTC | CASSTGQGGIYEQYF | TRBJ2-7 | TRBD1 | TRBV5-1 | .
TGTGCCAGCCAATACAGGGGAATGAACACTGAAGCTTTCTTT | CASQYRGMNTEAFF | TRBJ1-1 | TRBD1 | TRBV2 | .
TGTGCCAGCAGCCACCCCGAAGGGGACTATGGCTACACCTTC | CASSHPEGDYGYTF | TRBJ1-2 | . | TRBV5-6 | .